This T cell receptor (beta chain) was sequenced in a study of cytomegalovirus exposure and HLA in healthy donors. The PCR had 60 Vbeta and 13 Jbeta primers. TCRdb's table, derived via immunoSEQ multiplex PCR, lists solely in-frame clones and lacks some. The data show about 140,000 clones, 79% seen once. General study points: Later, an analysis showed that TCR beta chains associated with HLA were more clonally expanded than others that were equally common. Certain sequence variants were highly shared and formed a cluster, and this cluster was likely a sequencing artifact. Some V segments (TRBV6-2 and TRBV6-3 among them) were excluded as indistinguishable.

In regard to this clone: Its antigen is still unknown.

The ends were cut back, 2 bases at V and 1 base at J, with 12 bases in the middle. Germline V gene sequence: CDR1 MNHNS, CDR2 SASEGT. This CDR3 has 15 residues. The sequencing sample was made of PBMCs. The chain couples TRBV6-1 to TRBJ2-7; a possible D gene is TRBD2 (5 bases). This sequence originates from a man between 40 and 49 years old in good health and CMV-seropositive. The CDR3 here is CASSESLEGSYEQYF. CDR3 DNA: TGTGCCAGCAGTGAAAGTCTCGAGGGATCCTACGAGCAGTACTTC.